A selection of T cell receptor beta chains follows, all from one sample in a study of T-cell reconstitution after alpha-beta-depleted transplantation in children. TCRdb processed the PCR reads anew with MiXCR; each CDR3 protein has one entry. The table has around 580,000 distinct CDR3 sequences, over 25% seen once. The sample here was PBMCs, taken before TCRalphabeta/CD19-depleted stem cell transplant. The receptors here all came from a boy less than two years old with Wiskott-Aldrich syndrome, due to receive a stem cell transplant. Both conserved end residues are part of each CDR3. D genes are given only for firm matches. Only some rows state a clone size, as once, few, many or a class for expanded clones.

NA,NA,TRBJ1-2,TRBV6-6,TGTGCCAGCAGTTACTCCGGGGGAGGCGGCTACACCTTC,CASSYSGGGGYTF
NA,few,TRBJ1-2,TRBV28,TGTGCCAGCAGTTCCCCTTCAGTGCTTAACTATGGCTACACCTTC,CASSSPSVLNYGYTF
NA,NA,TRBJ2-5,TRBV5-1,TGCGCCAGCAGCATGCGCCAAGAGACCCAGTACTTC,CASSMRQETQYF
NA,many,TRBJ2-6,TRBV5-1,TGCGCCAGCAGCTTGGGCTCTGGGGCCAACGTCCTGACTTTC,CASSLGSGANVLTF
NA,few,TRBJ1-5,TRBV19,TGTGCCAGTAGTATTATTTTGGTTAGCAATCAGCCCCAGCATTTT,CASSIILVSNQPQHF
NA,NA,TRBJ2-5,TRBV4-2,TGTGCCAGCAGCCAAGCCCTCCCATACGGCCAAGAGACCCAGTACTTC,CASSQALPYGQETQYF
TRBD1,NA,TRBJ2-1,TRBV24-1,TGTGCCACCAGTGATCCGGGACAGGGAAGGTTGGACCAGTTCTTC,CATSDPGQGRLDQFF
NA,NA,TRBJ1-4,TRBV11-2,TGTGCCAGCAGCTCCCTTACAACTAATGAAAAACTGTTTTTT,CASSSLTTNEKLFF
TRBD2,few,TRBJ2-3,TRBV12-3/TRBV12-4,TGTGCCAGCAGTCCGACTAGCGGGAGTGATACGCAGTATTTT,CASSPTSGSDTQYF
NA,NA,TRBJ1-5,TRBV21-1,TGTGCCAGCAGCAAGGGTGTGGGTATACAGCCCCAGCATTTT,CASSKGVGIQPQHF